What follows are 26 T cell receptor beta chains derived from one specimen sequenced in a study of T cells in localized non-small cell lung cancer. Assay: immunoSEQ multiplex PCR; the TCRdb copy retains only in-frame clones and omits some. Here the sample spans 5,200 or so clones, roughly 30% being singletons. This specimen consisted of lung tumor tissue, obtained before any cancer treatment. Receptor source: a female donor older than 55 with stage I lung adenocarcinoma.

This clone counts as medium-sized. The chain joins TRBV11-3 to TRBJ1-4; D might be TRBD1 (5 bases). V was pared by 5 bases and J by 8 bases, with 18 bases between. The germline CDR1 and CDR2 sequences are SGHNT and YENEEA. This CDR3 comprises 15 residues. CDR3 bases: TGTGCCAGCAGCGTCGGGATGAGGGCAGGGGAAAAACTGTTTTTT. It codes for CASSVGMRAGEKLFF.

This clone was found a few times. J is TRBJ2-7 and V is TRBV14, with D unresolved. The ends were cut back, 2 bases at V and 2 bases at J, with 10 bases in the middle. CDR1 and CDR2 from the germline V gene are SGHDN and FVKESK. The CDR3 extends over 14 amino acids. DNA for the CDR3: TGTGCCAGCAGCCAAAATTGGGTTACCTACGAGCAGTACTTC. Amino acids: CASSQNWVTYEQYF. Full variable domain (remainder filled in from reference TRBV14 and TRBJ2-7): EAGVTQFPSHSVIEKGQTVTLRCDPISGHDNLYWYRRVMGKEIKFLLHFVKESKQDESGMPNNRFLAERTGGTYSTLKVQPAELEDSGVYFCASSQNWVTYEQYFGPGTRLTVT.

This clone is large. The chain combines TRBV11-3 with TRBJ1-3; D unclear. Germline lookup yields CDR1 SGHNT and CDR2 YENEEA. The CDR3 contains 15 residues. Trimming stripped 0 bases from V and 0 bases from J, with 6 bases between. The DNA of the CDR3 is TGTGCCAGCAGCTTAGATGGGAGCTCTGGAAACACCATATATTTT. It specifies CASSLDGSSGNTIYF. Looking up the rest from reference TRBV11-3 and TRBJ1-3 gives the full variable domain: EAGVVQSPRYKIIEKKQPVAFWCNPISGHNTLYWYLQNLGQGPELLIRYENEEAVDDSQLPKDRFSAERLKGVDSTLKIQPAELGDSAVYLCASSLDGSSGNTIYFGEGSWLTVV.

This clone was detected a few times. This chain links TRBV18 with TRBJ2-3; 9 bases fit TRBD1. Germline CDR1 and CDR2: KGHSH and LQKENI. With 4 bases clipped from V and 6 bases from J, the junction kept 2 bases outside the gene matches. CDR3 length equals 13 residues. The CDR3 spells CASSRDRDDTQYF. CDR3 DNA: TGTGCCAGCTCACGGGACAGGGATGATACGCAGTATTTT.

This chain connects TRBV30 to TRBJ2-3; a weak D match, TRBD1 (6 bases). V dropped 3 bases and J dropped 6 bases, with 16 bases sitting between them. Germline CDR1 GTSNPN, CDR2 SVGIG (reference sequence). The CDR3 spans 14 residues. CDR3 loop: CAWSATGLRDTQYF. As DNA, the CDR3 is TGTGCCTGGAGCGCAACAGGGTTAAGGGATACGCAGTATTTT.

V is TRBV11-3 and J is TRBJ1-2; possibly TRBD1 for D (5 bases). This CDR3 is 15 amino acids long. V lost 5 bases to trimming and J lost 4 bases, with 17 bases between them. CDR1 is SGHNT and CDR2 is YENEEA in the germline V gene. Here the CDR3 reads CASSRGDWWSYGYTF. The CDR3 coding sequence is TGTGCCAGCAGCCGGGGGGACTGGTGGTCCTATGGCTACACCTTC.

This clone has a handful of counts. V gene TRBV11-3 combines with J gene TRBJ1-2; D is unresolved. The CDR3 has 15 amino acids. Per the germline V gene, CDR1 is SGHNT and CDR2 is YENEEA. V dropped 4 bases and J dropped 2 bases, with 14 bases sitting between them. DNA for the CDR3: TGTGCCAGCAGCTCCCTGTGGGGTTGGAACTATGGCTACACCTTC. Amino acids: CASSSLWGWNYGYTF.

This chain uses TRBV19 with TRBJ2-7; D is perhaps TRBD1 (5 bases). The V gene's germline CDR1 is LNHDA and CDR2 SQIVND (reference sequence). V gave up 3 bases and J gave up 0 bases, with 12 bases separating them. This CDR3 has 15 residues. CDR3 coding DNA: TGTGCCAGTAGTATTGGGGCAGGGCCCTCCTACGAGCAGTACTTC. Translated, it gives CASSIGAGPSYEQYF.

This rearrangement joins TRBV10-2 to TRBJ1-3; D is unclear. The length of the CDR3 is 13 residues. The V end lost 2 bases, the J end lost 0 bases, and 2 bases lay between the germline ends. CDR1 and CDR2 (germline): WSHSY, SAAADI. The chain's CDR3 is CASSEHSGNTIYF. Written as DNA, the CDR3 is TGCGCCAGCAGTGAGCACTCTGGAAACACCATATATTTT.

This chain uses TRBV19 with TRBJ1-3, with D possibly TRBD1 on 5 matching bases. This CDR3 has 15 residues. Germline V gene sequence: CDR1 LNHDA, CDR2 SQIVND (reference sequence). Between the trimmed V and J ends, which lost 11 bases and 0 bases, there was a span of 17 bases. The CDR3 DNA reads as TGTGCCGCTCGGGCGGGGACTTCCTCTGGAAACACCATATATTTT. This sequence encodes CAARAGTSSGNTIYF.

This chain connects TRBV29-1 to TRBJ1-5, with a possible D match to TRBD1 (5 bases). CDR1 SQVTM and CDR2 ANQGSEA come from the germline V gene. This CDR3 is built from 15 residues. The V and J ends lost 7 bases and 1 base respectively, with 17 bases between them. This chain's CDR3 is CSAQLAGESNQPQHF. Here the CDR3 DNA reads TGCAGCGCCCAATTGGCGGGGGAGAGCAATCAGCCCCAGCATTTT.

This clone ranks as medium-sized. The rearrangement joins TRBV9 to TRBJ2-1, with D tentatively TRBD1 or TRBD2 (5 bases each). The CDR3 runs 14 residues. Trimming removed 5 bases from V and 2 bases from J, with 11 bases in between. CDR1 and CDR2 (germline): SGDLS, YYNGEE. Here the CDR3 DNA reads TGTGCCAGCAGTGACGGGGCAACCTACAATGAGCAGTTCTTC. Amino acid sequence: CASSDGATYNEQFF.

This clone has only a few counts. The chain employs TRBV15 and TRBJ1-2; the D gene is possibly TRBD1 (5 bases). CDR1 LNHNV and CDR2 YYDKDF come from the germline V gene (reference sequence). V lost 1 base, J lost 8 bases, and 17 bases lay in between. The CDR3 covers 15 residues. The CDR3 here is CATSRVTQGVGGYTF. The CDR3 DNA follows: TGTGCCACCAGCAGAGTAACTCAGGGAGTCGGCGGCTACACCTTC.

CDR3 sequence (DNA): TGCAGCGTTGAAGGTTTTGGAGTGGGGGGCTACACCTTC. It yields the protein CSVEGFGVGGYTF. The rearrangement uses TRBV29-1 and TRBJ1-2; D remains ambiguous. Trimming stripped 1 base from V and 8 bases from J, with 14 bases between. The CDR3 is made up of 13 amino acids. In germline, CDR1 is SQVTM, CDR2 ANQGSEA.

Judged by abundance, this clone is medium-sized. The chain links TRBV15 to TRBJ2-5, with 9 bases fitting TRBD1. This CDR3 spans 14 amino acids. Looked up from germline, CDR1 is LNHNV and CDR2 is YYDKDF (reference sequence). V was pared by 5 bases and J by 7 bases, with 8 bases of the junction left unmatched. CDR3 sequence: CATSGPGQGATQYF. The CDR3 DNA reads TGTGCCACCAGCGGACCGGGACAGGGCGCGACCCAGTACTTC.

The gene calls are TRBV30 and TRBJ1-5; D is undetermined. The CDR3 loop spans 13 amino acids. Germline V gene sequence: CDR1 GTSNPN, CDR2 SVGIG (reference sequence). V was pared by 2 bases and J by 8 bases, with 13 bases between. The CDR3 here is CAWSRGGLEPQHF. CDR3 DNA: TGTGCCTGGAGTAGAGGTGGTTTGGAGCCCCAGCATTTT.

V and J are TRBV4-1 and TRBJ2-1; unclear D gene. In germline, CDR1 is MGHRA, CDR2 YSYEKL. Trimming cost V 1 base and J 6 bases, with 4 bases left between them. CDR3 length: 12 amino acids. The DNA of the CDR3 is TGCGCCAGCAGCCAAGTCGGCAATGAGCAGTTCTTC. Encoded protein: CASSQVGNEQFF.

This sequence joins TRBV30 and TRBJ1-5; tentative D call: TRBD1 (5 bases). Per germline, CDR1 GTSNPN and CDR2 SVGIG (reference sequence). V was pared by 0 bases and J by 7 bases, with 10 bases between. The CDR3 is 13 residues long. Here the CDR3 DNA reads TGTGCCTGGAGTGTAAAGGGGAGGCAGCCCCAGCATTTT. This codes for CAWSVKGRQPQHF.

This clone was recorded only once. This chain uses TRBV5-1 with TRBJ2-1; 16 bases line up with TRBD2. CDR3 length: 17 amino acids. Germline CDR1 SGHRS, CDR2 YFSETQ. Trimming at V came to 4 bases and at J to 5 bases, leaving 6 bases not matched to a gene. The CDR3 sequence: CASSLGLAGGLNNEQFF. CDR3 DNA: TGCGCCAGCAGCCTGGGACTAGCGGGGGGGCTAAACAATGAGCAGTTCTTC.

By sample share, this clone is medium-sized. The rearrangement joins TRBV7-2 to TRBJ1-1; D gene ambiguous. V lost 5 bases, J lost 0 bases, and 7 bases lay in between. CDR1 SGHTA and CDR2 FQGNSA come from the germline V gene. The CDR3 is 13 residues long. CDR3 in DNA: TGTGCCAGCAGCACGGCAGTGAACACTGAAGCTTTCTTT. It is translated as CASSTAVNTEAFF.

This clone was recorded a few times. The gene calls are TRBV6-8 and TRBJ1-5; D is ambiguous. The CDR3 runs to 12 residues. V gave up 8 bases and J gave up 5 bases, with 10 bases separating them. CDR1 and CDR2 (germline): MNHGY, SAAAGT. For the CDR3, the DNA is TGTGCCAGCGGAGACGCTCATCAGCCCCAGCATTTT. Its translation: CASGDAHQPQHF.

In its sample, this clone ranks as medium-sized. The chain joins TRBV6-8 to TRBJ1-6; D ambiguous. Germline V CDR1 and CDR2: MNHGY, SAAAGT. With 0 bases removed from V and 0 bases from J, the gap between germline ends came to 6 bases. The CDR3 runs 16 residues. The CDR3 spells CASSYSMNSYNSPLHF. The CDR3 nucleotides read TGTGCCAGCAGTTACTCGATGAACTCCTATAATTCACCCCTCCACTTT.

The J gene is TRBJ1-4, the V gene TRBV19; D remains unclear. The CDR3 totals 13 residues. Trimming cost V 4 bases and J 4 bases, with 7 bases left between them. Per the germline V gene, CDR1 is LNHDA and CDR2 is SQIVND (reference sequence). The CDR3 coding sequence is TGTGCCAGTAGTAAGAGATTTAATGAAAAACTGTTTTTT. Translating gives CASSKRFNEKLFF.

This chain uses TRBV11-3 with TRBJ1-2; weak D call: TRBD1 (5 bases). The V end lost 3 bases, the J end lost 5 bases, and 13 bases lay between the germline ends. Germline-derived CDR1 and CDR2 are SGHNT and YENEEA. The CDR3 has 14 residues. CDR3: CASSLVGRGYGYTF. Written as DNA, the CDR3 is TGTGCCAGCAGCTTGGTGGGCCGGGGGTATGGCTACACCTTC.

This clone appeared a few times. J is TRBJ1-2 and V is TRBV11-3, with 8 bases that match TRBD1. The CDR3 sequence is 15 residues long. CDR1 is SGHNT and CDR2 is YENEEA in the germline V gene. After removal of 5 bases from V and 5 bases from J, the junction contained 10 bases not matched to a gene. The CDR3 here is CASSLRGQGLYGYTF. CDR3 nucleotides: TGTGCCAGCAGCCTCAGGGGGCAGGGGCTTTATGGCTACACCTTC.

This clone is medium-sized within its sample. The chain combines TRBV11-3 with TRBJ2-5, with 8 bases lining up with TRBD2. CDR3 length: 14 amino acids. Germline V gives CDR1 SGHNT, CDR2 YENEEA. The V segment lost 8 bases and the J segment 1 base; nucleotides outside the gene matches: 6. In DNA form, the CDR3 reads TGTGCCAGCGGACGGGGGGGACTCCAAGAGACCCAGTACTTC. It yields the protein CASGRGGLQETQYF.